Presented here are 32 T cell receptor beta chains from one specimen sequenced in a study of radiation and T cells in renal cell carcinoma. Clones were read by immunoSEQ multiplex PCR, and TCRdb kept only the in-frame ones, dropping some. The sample includes some 50,000 clones, more than 80% of them seen just once. Time point indicated: blood 2 weeks post-SBRT. The sample's treatment: 15 Gy SBRT to primary tumor, nephrectomy 4 weeks later. Sequencing used blood, obtained from a patient whose treatment included radiotherapy and nephrectomy. These receptors were taken from a woman in her 70s with renal cell carcinoma.

The rearrangement uses TRBV27 and TRBJ2-2, with 11 nucleotides matching TRBD1. With V trimmed by 4 bases and J by 3 bases, 4 bases remained unmatched. Germline V lookup: CDR1 MNHEY, CDR2 SMNVEV (reference sequence). The CDR3 has 16 residues. The CDR3 DNA sequence: TGTGCCAGCAGTTCTAGGACAGGGGGCGACACCGGGGAGCTGTTTTTT. Encoded protein: CASSSRTGGDTGELFF.

The chain recombines TRBV5-1 with TRBJ2-7, with 9 bases that match TRBD1. The J segment lost 2 bases and the V segment lost 0 bases, leaving 9 bases of the junction unmatched. Germline CDR1 reads SGHRS; CDR2 reads YFSETQ. The CDR3 has 17 residues. The CDR3 loop is CASSLDFVTGGPYEQYF. Written as DNA, the CDR3 is TGCGCCAGCAGCTTGGATTTCGTGACAGGGGGTCCCTACGAGCAGTACTTC.

This clone has just one count. The rearrangement uses TRBV4-2 and TRBJ2-7, with 7 bases fitting TRBD2. Germline-derived CDR1 and CDR2 are LGHNA and YNFKEQ. J was trimmed by 2 bases and V by 1 base; bases with no gene match: 5. The CDR3 extends over 15 amino acids. In DNA, the CDR3 is TGTGCCAGCAGCCAAGCTCTAGCGGATCCCTACGAGCAGTACTTC. Its protein is CASSQALADPYEQYF.

This clone was observed a single time. The chain carries TRBV5-1 and TRBJ2-1; 8 nucleotides align to TRBD1. The CDR3 is made up of 15 amino acids. Germline V gene data show CDR1 as SGHRS and CDR2 as YFSETQ. V lost 0 bases, J lost 8 bases, and 7 bases stayed unmatched. In nucleotides, the CDR3 is TGCGCCAGCAGCTTGGGACAGGGGAATAGGGATGAGCAGTTCTTC. Translation gives CASSLGQGNRDEQFF.

The chain uses TRBV13 and TRBJ2-3; D is unresolved. The CDR3 sequence is 15 residues long. Germline CDR1 reads PRHDT; CDR2 reads FYEKMQ (reference sequence). V dropped 4 bases and J dropped 2 bases, with 13 bases sitting between them. As DNA, the CDR3 is TGTGCCAGCAGCTCCCTTCACGATTTCACAGATACGCAGTATTTT. The encoded protein is CASSSLHDFTDTQYF.

The V call is TRBV2, the J call TRBJ1-2; D call uncertain. CDR1 is SNHLY and CDR2 is FYNNEI in the germline V gene. The length of the CDR3 is 15 residues. The V gene lost 5 bases and the J gene lost 1 base, with 14 bases spanning the gap. This chain's CDR3 is CASSSQLTVNYGYTF. The CDR3 DNA follows: TGTGCCAGCAGTTCCCAACTCACCGTTAACTATGGCTACACCTTC.

The chain recombines TRBV4-3 with TRBJ2-3; TRBD2 matches 13 bases. V lost 0 bases to trimming and J lost 7 bases; unmatched junction nucleotides: 4. The V gene's germline CDR1 is LGHNA and CDR2 YSLEER. This CDR3 contains 16 residues. The chain's CDR3 is CASSQEGLAGTNTQYF. The DNA for the CDR3 is TGCGCCAGCAGCCAAGAGGGACTAGCGGGAACGAATACGCAGTATTTT.

This clone has just one count. CDR3 sequence reads: CASRPGAGGNTEAFF. The CDR3, as DNA: TGTGCCAGCAGGCCTGGAGCGGGTGGGAACACTGAAGCTTTCTTT. The chain employs TRBV5-4 and TRBJ1-1; unclear D gene. The germline V gene encodes CDR1 SGHNT and CDR2 YYREEE (reference sequence). V gave up 5 bases and J gave up 1 base, with 15 bases separating them. This CDR3 contains 15 residues.

This chain links TRBV7-8 with TRBJ2-7; TRBD1 aligns across 10 bases. CDR1 SGHVS and CDR2 FQNEAQ come from the germline V gene. The CDR3 contains 14 residues. The J segment lost 6 bases and the V segment lost 4 bases, leaving 6 bases of the junction unmatched. CDR3 residues: CASSSRQGAGEQYF. The CDR3 DNA follows: TGTGCCAGCAGCTCGAGACAGGGGGCGGGCGAGCAGTACTTC.

The chain employs TRBV19 and TRBJ2-7; either TRBD1 or TRBD2 may fit D (5 bases each). Deletions cut 5 bases from V and 2 bases from J, with 7 bases between. CDR1 and CDR2 from the germline V gene are LNHDA and SQIVND (reference sequence). This CDR3 has 12 residues. The chain's CDR3 is CASSGTPYEQYF. The CDR3 nucleotides read TGTGCCAGTAGTGGGACGCCCTACGAGCAGTACTTC. Together with reference TRBV19 and TRBJ2-7, the CDR3 gives the full variable domain: DGGITQSPKYLFRKEGQNVTLSCEQNLNHDAMYWYRQDPGQGLRLIYYSQIVNDFQKGDIAEGYSVSREKKESFPLTVTSAQKNPTAFYLCASSGTPYEQYFGPGTRLTVT.

The chain joins TRBV7-2 to TRBJ2-3; D gene ambiguous. Trimming took off 5 bases at V and 2 bases at J, with 14 bases between the two ends. There are 15 residues in the CDR3. Germline V gene data show CDR1 as SGHTA and CDR2 as FQGNSA. CDR3 coding DNA: TGTGCCAGCAGCCCCCCGACTCTGTACACAGATACGCAGTATTTT. Residues: CASSPPTLYTDTQYF.

Notes on this clone: The sample contains more than one DNA sequence encoding this CDR3. The genes are TRBV5-1 and TRBJ2-1; D ambiguous. From germline, CDR1 is SGHRS and CDR2 YFSETQ. The CDR3 length is 13 residues. The ends were cut back, 0 bases at V and 7 bases at J, with 8 bases in the middle. The CDR3 sequence: CASSLGAPNEQFF. CDR3 sequence (DNA): TGCGCCAGCAGCTTGGGGGCGCCTAATGAGCAGTTCTTC.

The rearrangement links TRBV15 to TRBJ1-2; a weak D match, TRBD1 (6 bases). Per germline, CDR1 LNHNV and CDR2 YYDKDF (reference sequence). The CDR3 covers 14 residues. The V end was cut by 0 bases, the J end by 7 bases, with 12 bases between. The CDR3 region is CATSRDRTGSGYTF. The CDR3 DNA reads as TGTGCCACCAGCAGAGATCGCACAGGGAGTGGCTACACCTTC.

The chain has TRBV6-5 and TRBJ1-2; TRBD1 is a possible D gene (5 bases). Germline V lookup: CDR1 MNHEY, CDR2 SVGAGI. The CDR3 runs 13 residues. Trimming took off 2 bases at V and 8 bases at J, with 12 bases between the two ends. The CDR3 protein is CASSYGQGGGYTF. The CDR3 DNA follows: TGTGCCAGCAGTTACGGGCAGGGAGGCGGCTACACCTTC.

The V gene is TRBV10-3, the J gene TRBJ1-1; 7 bases are a match to TRBD1. The CDR3 has 15 residues. Germline values: CDR1 ENHRY, CDR2 SYGVKD. Losses at the gene ends were 6 bases for V and 0 bases for J; bases not matched to a gene: 7. CDR3 protein: CAIRQTGDMNTEAFF. CDR3 in DNA: TGTGCCATCAGACAAACAGGGGACATGAACACTGAAGCTTTCTTT.

The chain couples TRBV6-1 to TRBJ2-7; D is perhaps TRBD1 (6 bases). V was pared by 4 bases and J by 3 bases, with 13 bases between. The germline V gene encodes CDR1 MNHNS and CDR2 SASEGT. The CDR3 loop spans 14 amino acids. CDR3 amino acids: CASSANRDNYEQYF. The CDR3 DNA follows: TGTGCCAGCAGTGCCAACCGGGACAACTACGAGCAGTACTTC.

The V call is TRBV10-3, the J call TRBJ1-3; no definite D call. The CDR3 contains 14 residues. V was clipped by 6 bases and J by 0 bases, with 9 bases between them. Germline CDR1 and CDR2: ENHRY and SYGVKD. This CDR3 is CAISPDVSGNTIYF. In nucleotides, the CDR3 is TGTGCCATCAGCCCCGACGTCTCTGGAAACACCATATATTTT.

This chain connects TRBV19 to TRBJ1-2; 7 bases are shared with TRBD1. Germline lookup yields CDR1 LNHDA and CDR2 SQIVND (reference sequence). This CDR3 is built from 17 residues. After removal of 6 bases from V and 4 bases from J, the junction contained 17 bases not matched to a gene. The CDR3 protein is CASRPGQIDYRVYGYTF. The CDR3 region has the DNA TGTGCCAGTAGACCGGGACAGATCGACTATAGGGTCTATGGCTACACCTTC.

This clone has just a few counts. V and J are TRBV11-2 and TRBJ2-7; D might be TRBD2 (5 bases). Germline V lookup: CDR1 SGHAT, CDR2 FQNNGV. The CDR3 has 10 residues. The V end was cut by 8 bases, the J end by 4 bases, with 6 bases between. The CDR3 loop reads CASGSYEQYF. Written as DNA, the CDR3 is TGTGCCAGCGGGAGTTACGAGCAGTACTTC.

This clone came up a few times. V is TRBV4-1 and J is TRBJ2-3, with 8 bases aligning to TRBD2. This CDR3 contains 16 residues. V dropped 3 bases and J dropped 4; count of bases not matched to a gene: 9. Germline CDR1 and CDR2: MGHRA and YSYEKL. The CDR3 here is CASSQTFGGAADTQYF. CDR3 DNA: TGCGCCAGCAGCCAGACCTTCGGGGGGGCCGCAGATACGCAGTATTTT.

The CDR3 DNA reads as TGTGCCAGCAGCCCACACAGGGGCGGCGGGAACACTGAAGCTTTCTTT. Translating it yields CASSPHRGGGNTEAFF. V is TRBV5-6 and J is TRBJ1-1; TRBD1 aligns across 7 bases. This CDR3 has 16 residues. After removal of 4 bases from V and 1 base from J, the junction contained 10 bases not matched to a gene. Germline lookup yields CDR1 SGHDT and CDR2 YYEEEE.

This sequence joins TRBV6-5 and TRBJ1-5; a weak D match, TRBD1 (5 bases). The germline V gene has CDR1 MNHEY and CDR2 SVGAGI. This CDR3 spans 14 amino acids. Between the trimmed V and J ends, which lost 2 bases and 7 bases, there was a span of 12 bases. CDR3 coding DNA: TGTGCCAGCAGTTACGGTGGGACGGGCCAGCCCCAGCATTTT. It specifies CASSYGGTGQPQHF.

The chain is built from TRBV6-5 and TRBJ2-2; D might be TRBD1 (5 bases). Per the germline V gene, CDR1 is MNHEY and CDR2 is SVGAGI. The CDR3 is made up of 13 amino acids. Trimming left V 8 bases short and J 4 bases short, with 11 bases between. The CDR3 loop reads CASYTGSTGELFF. CDR3 nucleotides: TGTGCCAGCTATACAGGAAGCACCGGGGAGCTGTTTTTT.

This chain connects TRBV6-5 to TRBJ2-7, with 8 bases identical to TRBD1. V was pared by 5 bases and J by 3 bases, with 6 bases of the junction left unmatched. CDR3 size: 14 residues. The V gene's germline CDR1 is MNHEY and CDR2 SVGAGI. The CDR3 DNA reads as TGTGCCAGCAGTCGACAGGGGATTTTCTACGAGCAGTACTTC. This sequence encodes CASSRQGIFYEQYF.

In its sample, this clone was seen once. The V and J genes are TRBV2 and TRBJ2-3, with TRBD2 matching over 8 bases. The germline V gene has CDR1 SNHLY and CDR2 FYNNEI. CDR3 size: 16 residues. Germline trimming cut 6 bases from V and 3 bases from J; bases unmatched to any gene: 11. The CDR3 coding sequence is TGTGCCAGCAGCCCGCAGGGTAGCGGGGCTACAGATACGCAGTATTTT. This codes for CASSPQGSGATDTQYF.

The V gene is TRBV10-3, the J gene TRBJ1-4; D remains ambiguous. Per germline, CDR1 ENHRY and CDR2 SYGVKD. The CDR3 length is 12 residues. V was clipped by 4 bases and J by 8 bases, with 8 bases between them. For the CDR3, the DNA is TGTGCCATCAGTGCCTCCATGGAAAAACTGTTTTTT. This gives the protein CAISASMEKLFF.

V and J are TRBV6-5 and TRBJ2-7; TRBD2 aligns across 7 bases. The CDR3 loop spans 15 amino acids. With 3 bases clipped from V and 3 bases from J, the junction kept 8 bases outside the gene matches. Germline loops: CDR1 MNHEY, CDR2 SVGAGI. The DNA for the CDR3 is TGTGCCAGCAGTTATTTGGCGGGGGAAGGCTACGAGCAGTACTTC. Translation gives CASSYLAGEGYEQYF.

V gene TRBV5-6 combines with J gene TRBJ2-1; TRBD2 matches 7 bases. V shed 7 bases and J 7 bases; nucleotides not matched to a gene: 14. This CDR3 has 15 amino acids. Germline V CDR1 and CDR2: SGHDT, YYEEEE. This chain's CDR3 is CASGLRWEGRNEQFF. CDR3 DNA: TGTGCCAGCGGGTTACGATGGGAGGGCCGGAATGAGCAGTTCTTC.

The chain recombines TRBV27 with TRBJ2-7, with a weak D call TRBD2 (5 bases). This CDR3 contains 14 residues. Germline loops: CDR1 MNHEY, CDR2 SMNVEV (reference sequence). With 0 bases removed from V and 2 bases from J, the gap between germline ends came to 8 bases. The CDR3 reads CASSLSAGAYEQYF. The DNA of the CDR3 is TGTGCCAGCAGTTTATCGGCCGGGGCCTACGAGCAGTACTTC.

The CDR3 coding sequence is TGTGCCAGCAGTTTATTACCAGGAAGCACAGATACGCAGTATTTT. The encoded protein is CASSLLPGSTDTQYF. V usage is TRBV27 and J usage is TRBJ2-3; D remains unclear. Looked up from germline, CDR1 is MNHEY and CDR2 is SMNVEV (reference sequence). V lost 1 base and J lost 0, with 8 bases in between. This CDR3 region has 15 residues.

This clone was recorded once. This chain links TRBV18 with TRBJ1-1, with D unclear. Between the trimmed V and J ends, which lost 5 bases and 4 bases, there was a span of 14 bases. CDR3 size: 14 residues. The V gene's germline CDR1 is KGHSH and CDR2 LQKENI. The CDR3 here is CASSSGFMGTEAFF. The CDR3 region has the DNA TGTGCCAGCTCAAGTGGGTTTATGGGCACTGAAGCTTTCTTT. The full variable domain, its missing parts supplied by reference TRBV18 and TRBJ1-1, is NAGVMQNPRHLVRRRGQEARLRCSPMKGHSHVYWYRQLPEEGLKFMVYLQKENIIDESGMPKERFSAEFPKEGPSILRIQQVVRGDSAAYFCASSSGFMGTEAFFGQGTRLTVV.

The rearrangement joins TRBV4-2 to TRBJ2-3; 9 bases are shared with TRBD1. CDR1 is LGHNA, CDR2 YNFKEQ, per germline. There are 15 residues in the CDR3. The ends lost 0 bases at V and 6 bases at J; junction bases unmatched: 4. CDR3 in DNA: TGTGCCAGCAGCCAAGAACGAACAGGGGGCGATACGCAGTATTTT. Translation: CASSQERTGGDTQYF.